This T cell receptor beta chain is from a study of Graves' ophthalmopathy and Graves' hyperthyroidism. CDR1 is SGHVS, CDR2 FNYEAQ, per germline. The CDR3 length is 12 residues. V lost 5 bases and J lost 4, with 8 bases in between. Regarding the study as a whole: Most clonotypes expanded in thyroid above 0.001 frequency were present in blood too. Ophthalmopathy progression was predicted by the model at less than 71% sensitivity and less than 80% specificity.

The PBMCs had their origin in 10 ml of fresh peripheral blood. The TCR beta CDR3 regions underwent amplification from RNA transcripts. Following a first-round RT-PCR that used HTBI primers, a second-round multiplex PCR was carried out. TCRdb recomputed calls from the multiplex PCR reads with MiXCR, one row per CDR3 protein. The table records 350,000 to 400,000 distinct CDR3 sequences, approximately 20% of them present only once. Comment on this clonotype: Its matching antigen is unknown.

V gene TRBV7-6 combines with J gene TRBJ1-1; perhaps TRBD1 as D (6 bases). This TCR was recovered from a woman between 18 and 29 years old with Graves' ophthalmopathy. The sequencing sample was made of peripheral blood. Written as DNA, the CDR3 is TGTGCCAGCAGCCAGACAGGCACTGAAGCTTTCTTT. Amino acid sequence: CASSQTGTEAFF.